These 9 T cell receptor beta chains share one sample of origin, sequenced in a study of cytomegalovirus exposure and HLA in healthy donors. PCR employed 60 Vbeta and 13 Jbeta primers. Data came from immunoSEQ multiplex PCR; TCRdb stores just in-frame clones and leaves some out. The sample lists tens of thousands of clones, 77% seen once, with more than 2.5% in the top ten. The material sequenced was PBMCs. These receptors were obtained from a middle-aged man in good health and CMV-seropositive.

CDR3 DNA: TGTGCCAGCAGACGGGACAGCGAAGCTTTCTTT. Amino acid sequence: CASRRDSEAFF. The chain joins TRBV2 to TRBJ1-1, with 7 bases fitting TRBD1. This CDR3 has 11 amino acids. With V trimmed by 6 bases and J by 8 bases, 3 bases remained unmatched. CDR1 is SNHLY, CDR2 FYNNEI, per germline.

The V call is TRBV18, the J call TRBJ1-1; D perhaps matches TRBD1 (6 bases). Germline-derived CDR1 and CDR2 are KGHSH and LQKENI. The CDR3 has 16 amino acids. V was pared by 5 bases and J by 5 bases, with 21 bases between. The CDR3 loop reads CASSFSDSLHETEAFF. The CDR3, as DNA: TGTGCCAGCTCATTTTCGGACAGCTTACATGAAACTGAAGCTTTCTTT. The variable domain in full, completed from reference TRBV18 and TRBJ1-1, reads NAGVMQNPRHLVRRRGQEARLRCSPMKGHSHVYWYRQLPEEGLKFMVYLQKENIIDESGMPKERFSAEFPKEGPSILRIQQVVRGDSAAYFCASSFSDSLHETEAFFGQGTRLTVV.

This rearrangement joins TRBV2 to TRBJ1-1; 9 bases line up with TRBD1. In germline, CDR1 is SNHLY, CDR2 FYNNEI. The V segment lost 4 bases and the J segment 3 bases; nucleotides outside the gene matches: 6. This CDR3 region has 15 residues. CDR3 in DNA: TGTGCCAGCAGTGGGAGGGACAGGGTGGACACTGAAGCTTTCTTT. This codes for CASSGRDRVDTEAFF.

The J gene is TRBJ2-1, the V gene TRBV14, with a weak D call TRBD2 (5 bases). V lost 0 bases, J lost 7 bases, and 13 bases lay in between. The germline CDR1 and CDR2 sequences are SGHDN and FVKESK. CDR3 length: 15 amino acids. CDR3 in amino acids: CASSQDTGSWNEQFF. The CDR3 nucleotides are TGTGCCAGCAGCCAAGATACGGGGTCTTGGAATGAGCAGTTCTTC.

V gene TRBV4-1 combines with J gene TRBJ1-2; D possibly corresponds to TRBD1 (6 bases). The V end lost 3 bases, the J end lost 8 bases, and 22 bases lay between the germline ends. The CDR3 runs to 16 residues. Per germline, CDR1 MGHRA and CDR2 YSYEKL. The chain's CDR3 is CASSQGADVLTGGYTF. CDR3 DNA sequence: TGCGCCAGCAGCCAGGGGGCCGACGTGCTTACGGGAGGCTACACCTTC.

V usage is TRBV9 and J usage is TRBJ2-5; no clear D gene. The CDR3 consists of 15 residues. V lost 4 bases and J 2 bases, leaving 15 bases between the germline ends. The germline V gene encodes CDR1 SGDLS and CDR2 YYNGEE. In DNA, the CDR3 is TGTGCCAGCAGCCCCACCCCCATACTACAAGAGACCCAGTACTTC. Encoded protein: CASSPTPILQETQYF.

This chain joins TRBV6-5 and TRBJ2-1; 10 positions match TRBD2. The CDR3 extends over 13 amino acids. Per germline, CDR1 MNHEY and CDR2 SVGAGI. V lost 7 bases and J lost 10; bases outside the gene matches: 7. Here the CDR3 reads CASTLAGEGEQFF. The CDR3 DNA reads TGTGCCAGCACCCTAGCGGGAGAGGGCGAGCAGTTCTTC.

There are a few counts of this clone. The chain joins TRBV7-9 to TRBJ2-7, with 8 bases that match TRBD1. Per germline, CDR1 SEHNR and CDR2 FQNEAQ (reference sequence). This CDR3 is built from 15 residues. V trimming: 7 bases; J trimming: 2 bases; junction bases outside the gene matches: 10. The CDR3: CASTFRRQGTYEQYF. CDR3 sequence (DNA): TGTGCCAGCACTTTCCGGCGACAGGGGACCTACGAGCAGTACTTC.

This clone has more than one count but fewer than ten. This rearrangement joins TRBV5-1 to TRBJ2-7; D is possibly TRBD1 (5 bases). The V end was cut by 5 bases, the J end by 0 bases, with 12 bases between. The CDR3 length is 14 residues. The germline V gene has CDR1 SGHRS and CDR2 YFSETQ. The CDR3 reads CASRVAQVSYEQYF. CDR3 in DNA: TGCGCCAGCAGGGTCGCACAGGTCTCCTACGAGCAGTACTTC.